One and the same sample provided the 22 T cell receptor beta chains below, sequenced in a study of blood T cell repertoires in COVID-19. Measured with immunoSEQ multiplex PCR; TCRdb has only the in-frame clones, and not every one. The table lists about 280,000 clones, approximately 90% of them singletons. The sequenced sample consisted of peripheral blood. The receptor source for this set is a middle-aged man with acute or convalescent COVID-19.

The V and J genes are TRBV5-4 and TRBJ2-7, with 11 bases identical to TRBD1. The CDR3 totals 14 residues. The V and J ends lost 0 bases and 6 bases, in that order; junction bases with no gene match: 2. CDR1 SGHNT and CDR2 YYREEE come from the germline V gene (reference sequence). CDR3 bases: TGTGCCAGCAGCTTGGGTGGGACAGGGGGCGAGCAGTACTTC. Protein product: CASSLGGTGGEQYF. The variable domain in full, with the rest retrieved from reference TRBV5-4 and TRBJ2-7, is ETGVTQSPTHLIKTRGQQVTLRCSSQSGHNTVSWYQQALGQGPQFIFQYYREEENGRGNFPPRFSGLQFPNYSSELNVNALELDDSALYLCASSLGGTGGEQYFGPGTRLTVT.

The V call is TRBV6-5, the J call TRBJ2-1; D might be TRBD2 (5 bases). Germline values: CDR1 MNHEY, CDR2 SVGAGI. The CDR3 contains 13 residues. Trimming took off 7 bases at V and 1 base at J, with 8 bases between the two ends. This CDR3 is CASIRGSYNEQFF. CDR3 coding DNA: TGTGCCAGCATAAGAGGGTCCTACAATGAGCAGTTCTTC.

The genes are TRBV9 and TRBJ1-1; D remains unclear. This CDR3 has 15 residues. The V end lost 2 bases, the J end lost 4 bases, and 15 bases lay between the germline ends. Germline V gives CDR1 SGDLS, CDR2 YYNGEE. DNA for the CDR3: TGTGCCAGCAGCGTGTTGGCAACCGGGAGCACTGAAGCTTTCTTT. The encoded protein is CASSVLATGSTEAFF. The complete variable domain, with remaining parts taken from reference TRBV9 and TRBJ1-1, reads DSGVTQTPKHLITATGQRVTLRCSPRSGDLSVYWYQQSLDQGLQFLIQYYNGEERAKGNILERFSAQQFPDLHSELNLSSLELGDSALYFCASSVLATGSTEAFFGQGTRLTVV.

The J gene is TRBJ1-3, the V gene TRBV6-1; tentatively, D is TRBD1 (6 bases). The CDR3 runs 16 residues. Germline loops: CDR1 MNHNS, CDR2 SASEGT. V shed 4 bases and J shed 2 bases, with 15 bases lying between them. The CDR3 protein is CASSVLRGGPGNTIYF. Here the CDR3 DNA reads TGTGCCAGCAGTGTCCTTAGGGGGGGGCCTGGAAACACCATATATTTT.

The chain employs TRBV7-8 and TRBJ1-5; D possibly corresponds to TRBD1 (5 bases). V was trimmed by 2 bases and J by 6 bases, leaving 17 bases between them. There are 16 residues in the CDR3. Germline values: CDR1 SGHVS, CDR2 FQNEAQ. CDR3 protein: CASSLSGIGKGQPQHF. In nucleotides, the CDR3 is TGTGCCAGCAGCTTATCAGGGATCGGAAAAGGTCAGCCCCAGCATTTT. The full variable domain, its missing parts supplied by reference TRBV7-8 and TRBJ1-5, is GAGVSQSPRYKVAKRGQDVALRCDPISGHVSLFWYQQALGQGPEFLTYFQNEAQLDKSGLPSDRFFAERPEGSVSTLKIQRTQQEDSAVYLCASSLSGIGKGQPQHFGDGTRLSIL.

The chain is built from TRBV6-1 and TRBJ1-5; 7 bases are a match to TRBD1. The CDR3 consists of 15 residues. In germline, CDR1 is MNHNS, CDR2 SASEGT. V was pared by 5 bases and J by 3 bases, with 7 bases of the junction left unmatched. In DNA, the CDR3 is TGTGCCAGCAGTCTCCCGGGACAGCTCAATCAGCCCCAGCATTTT. Translation: CASSLPGQLNQPQHF.

This sequence joins TRBV18 and TRBJ1-1; tentatively, D is TRBD1 (6 bases). The V and J ends lost 2 bases and 4 bases respectively, with 11 bases between them. Germline values: CDR1 KGHSH, CDR2 LQKENI. This CDR3 comprises 14 residues. The CDR3 coding sequence is TGTGCCAGCTCACCAGTTACAGGGTCCACTGAAGCTTTCTTT. This gives the protein CASSPVTGSTEAFF.

The chain links TRBV19 to TRBJ2-3; D is perhaps TRBD2 (5 bases). This CDR3 is built from 14 residues. Per germline, CDR1 LNHDA and CDR2 SQIVND (reference sequence). Trimming shortened V by 1 base and J by 5 bases, and 10 bases separated the two germline ends. For the CDR3, the DNA is TGTGCCAGTAGTATAGGAGGGTATCAAGATACGCAGTATTTT. Translated, it gives CASSIGGYQDTQYF.

The V gene is TRBV6-5, the J gene TRBJ2-7; maybe TRBD1 (5 bases). V shed 6 bases and J shed 2 bases, with 8 bases lying between them. The CDR3 extends over 12 amino acids. Germline lookup yields CDR1 MNHEY and CDR2 SVGAGI. The CDR3 here is CASRPRAYEQYF. CDR3 DNA: TGTGCCAGCAGGCCCAGGGCCTACGAGCAGTACTTC.

The gene calls are TRBV2 and TRBJ1-6; TRBD1 agrees at 7 bases. V shed 5 bases and J 3 bases; nucleotides not matched to a gene: 4. Looked up from germline, CDR1 is SNHLY and CDR2 is FYNNEI. The CDR3 has 15 residues. The CDR3 DNA sequence: TGTGCCAGCAGTCTAGGACAGGTCTATAATTCACCCCTCCACTTT. It specifies CASSLGQVYNSPLHF.

The chain employs TRBV6-2 or TRBV6-3 and TRBJ2-7; D is ambiguous. CDR3 size: 14 residues. Between the trimmed V and J ends, which lost 5 bases and 0 bases, there was a span of 11 bases. Germline loops: CDR1 MNHEY, CDR2 SVGEGT. The CDR3 region has the DNA TGTGCCAGCAGTAATAGCCTGGGCTCCTACGAGCAGTACTTC. Amino acid sequence: CASSNSLGSYEQYF.

The sample holds a few counts of this clone. The V gene is TRBV27, the J gene TRBJ2-1, with D possibly being TRBD1 (5 bases). Germline CDR1 reads MNHEY; CDR2 reads SMNVEV (reference sequence). The V end lost 0 bases, the J end lost 8 bases, and 17 bases lay between the germline ends. The CDR3 is made up of 16 amino acids. This CDR3 is CASSLSRAGRGHEQFF. DNA of the CDR3: TGTGCCAGCAGTTTATCCCGGGCAGGGCGAGGACATGAGCAGTTCTTC.

This chain links TRBV28 with TRBJ2-1; 8 bases map to TRBD2. The CDR3 covers 18 residues. Germline assignment: CDR1 MDHEN and CDR2 SYDVKM. V lost 6 bases and J lost 3; bases outside the gene matches: 16. The CDR3 reads CASSSILRGGRDYNEQFF. The CDR3 DNA is TGTGCCAGCAGCTCAATACTTCGGGGGGGACGGGACTACAATGAGCAGTTCTTC. Supplemented by reference TRBV28 and TRBJ2-1, the full variable domain reads DVKVTQSSRYLVKRTGEKVFLECVQDMDHENMFWYRQDPGLGLRLIYFSYDVKMKEKGDIPEGYSVSREKKERFSLILESASTNQTSMYLCASSSILRGGRDYNEQFFGPGTRLTVL.

The genes are TRBV5-8 and TRBJ2-2; tentatively, D is TRBD2 (5 bases). The germline CDR1 and CDR2 sequences are SGHTS and YDEGEE. The CDR3 loop spans 14 amino acids. The V and J ends lost 7 bases and 1 base respectively, with 11 bases between them. The CDR3 region has the DNA TGTGCCAGCCGAGGGTTGGTGAACACCGGGGAGCTGTTTTTT. Translated: CASRGLVNTGELFF.

This rearrangement joins TRBV3-1 (or the pseudogene TRBV3-2) to TRBJ1-4; unclear D gene. CDR1 LGHDT and CDR2 YNNKEL come from the germline V gene (reference sequence). This CDR3 comprises 12 residues. V lost 4 bases and J lost 7, with 7 bases in between. The CDR3 reads CASSRGGEKLFF. The CDR3 nucleotides are TGTGCCAGCAGCCGCGGAGGTGAAAAACTGTTTTTT.

This sequence joins TRBV19 and TRBJ2-7, with unresolved D. The ends were cut back, 2 bases at V and 7 bases at J, with 15 bases in the middle. The length of the CDR3 is 14 residues. CDR1 is LNHDA and CDR2 is SQIVND in the germline V gene (reference sequence). The CDR3: CASSISRSGREQYF. CDR3 nucleotides: TGTGCCAGTAGTATATCCCGGTCGGGTCGGGAGCAGTACTTC.

The chain is built from TRBV5-1 and TRBJ1-1; D unclear. Deletions cut 0 bases from V and 2 bases from J, with 8 bases between. The germline V gene encodes CDR1 SGHRS and CDR2 YFSETQ. This CDR3 is 14 amino acids long. CDR3: CASSLDSLNTEAFF. CDR3 in DNA: TGCGCCAGCAGCTTGGACAGCTTAAACACTGAAGCTTTCTTT.

The chain carries TRBV9 and TRBJ1-2, with no clear D. The CDR3 covers 17 residues. CDR1 and CDR2 from the germline V gene are SGDLS and YYNGEE. V gave up 3 bases and J gave up 2 bases, with 20 bases separating them. The CDR3, as DNA: TGTGCCAGCAGCGAGATTCCAGCAGGTCTTATAAACTATGGCTACACCTTC. Translation gives CASSEIPAGLINYGYTF.

On this clone itself: The same CDR3 also results from other DNA sequences found in this sample. The CDR3 DNA reads as TGTGCCAGCTCCCCTAGCACAGATACGCAGTATTTT. Encoded protein: CASSPSTDTQYF. The chain is built from TRBV18 and TRBJ2-3; D unresolved. Trimming removed 6 bases at V and 0 bases at J, with 4 bases between. This CDR3 comprises 12 residues. Germline V lookup: CDR1 KGHSH, CDR2 LQKENI.

The CDR3 reads CASSHGQGGVYF. Written as DNA, the CDR3 is TGTGCCAGCAGCCACGGACAGGGCGGAGTGTACTTC. This chain links TRBV5-5 with TRBJ2-7, with 8 positions matching TRBD1. The V segment lost 4 bases and the J segment 12 bases; nucleotides outside the gene matches: 9. The CDR3 is made up of 12 amino acids. Germline lookup yields CDR1 SGHKS and CDR2 YYEKEE (reference sequence).

V usage is TRBV6-5 and J usage is TRBJ1-1, with a weak D call TRBD1 (5 bases). The CDR3 sequence is 15 residues long. Trimming left V 1 base short and J 6 bases short, with 15 bases between. The germline V gene encodes CDR1 MNHEY and CDR2 SVGAGI. CDR3 in amino acids: CASSYWGGSRAEAFF. The CDR3 nucleotides are TGTGCCAGCAGTTACTGGGGGGGTTCGAGGGCTGAAGCTTTCTTT.

This chain links TRBV9 with TRBJ2-1; D perhaps matches TRBD2 (7 bases). Germline V CDR1 and CDR2: SGDLS, YYNGEE. The CDR3 loop spans 16 amino acids. V dropped 4 bases and J dropped 6 bases, with 20 bases sitting between them. CDR3 coding DNA: TGTGCCAGCAGCTCGCAAAGGGGGGGAGCGGGCAATGAGCAGTTCTTC. Protein sequence: CASSSQRGGAGNEQFF. The full variable domain, with the rest looked up from reference TRBV9 and TRBJ2-1, is DSGVTQTPKHLITATGQRVTLRCSPRSGDLSVYWYQQSLDQGLQFLIQYYNGEERAKGNILERFSAQQFPDLHSELNLSSLELGDSALYFCASSSQRGGAGNEQFFGPGTRLTVL.